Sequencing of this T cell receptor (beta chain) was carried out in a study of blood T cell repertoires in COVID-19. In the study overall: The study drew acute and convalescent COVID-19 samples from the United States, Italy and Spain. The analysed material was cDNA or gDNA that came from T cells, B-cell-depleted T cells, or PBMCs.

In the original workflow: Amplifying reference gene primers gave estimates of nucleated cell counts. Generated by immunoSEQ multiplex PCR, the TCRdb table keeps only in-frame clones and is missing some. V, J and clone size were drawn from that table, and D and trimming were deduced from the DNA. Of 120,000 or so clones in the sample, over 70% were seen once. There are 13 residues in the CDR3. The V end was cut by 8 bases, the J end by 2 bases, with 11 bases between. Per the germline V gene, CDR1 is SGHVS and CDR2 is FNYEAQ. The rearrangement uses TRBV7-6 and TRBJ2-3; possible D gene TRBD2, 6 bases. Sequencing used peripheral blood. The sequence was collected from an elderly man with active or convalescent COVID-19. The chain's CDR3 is CASGAGTTDTQYF. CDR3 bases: TGTGCCAGCGGGGCGGGGACCACAGATACGCAGTATTTT.